Below are 24 T cell receptor beta chains sequenced from a single sample in a study of OX40 agonist ivuxolimab in advanced cancers. Some clones are missing from TCRdb's copy, which holds only in-frame ones; the method was immunoSEQ multiplex PCR. Seen here are some 150,000 clones, roughly 91% observed once, and the top ten hold approximately 0.99%. Here the sequenced sample was CD4+ or CD8+ T cells sorted from blood, taken in a trial of the OX40 agonist ivuxolimab. Receptor source: an adult with an advanced solid tumor such as melanoma, head and neck, liver or kidney cancer.

Worth noting for this clone: This same CDR3 is encoded by further DNA sequences in the sample. CDR3 DNA: TGTGCCAGCAGCTTGGGGGGTACTAGCTCTGGAAACACCATATATTTT. Protein product: CASSLGGTSSGNTIYF. This chain joins TRBV7-2 and TRBJ1-3; D might be TRBD1 (5 bases). Per germline, CDR1 SGHTA and CDR2 FQGNSA. V lost 3 bases and J lost 0, with 12 bases in between. The CDR3 is made up of 16 amino acids. Filled out from reference TRBV7-2 and TRBJ1-3, the complete variable domain reads GAGVSQSPSNKVTEKGKDVELRCDPISGHTALYWYRQSLGQGLEFLIYFQGNSAPDKSGLPSDRFSAERTGGSVSTLTIQRTQQEDSAVYLCASSLGGTSSGNTIYFGEGSWLTVV.

This sequence joins TRBV6-6 and TRBJ1-6; 8 bases map to TRBD1. Trimming removed 6 bases from V and 7 bases from J; junction bases left unmatched: 8. CDR1 is MNHNY, CDR2 SVGAGI, per germline (reference sequence). This CDR3 comprises 15 residues. CDR3 coding DNA: TGTGCCAGCAGACCCGGGACAGGCGAGAATTCACCCCTCCACTTT. Its protein is CASRPGTGENSPLHF.

The V gene is TRBV29-1, the J gene TRBJ1-1, with D perhaps TRBD1 (6 bases). Germline loops: CDR1 SQVTM, CDR2 ANQGSEA. The CDR3 has 12 residues. Here the CDR3 DNA reads TGCGGGGGGAGGGGGGCTAACACTGAAGCTTTCTTT. Its translation: CGGRGANTEAFF.

This clone was seen a single time. The genes are TRBV19 and TRBJ1-5; D uncertain. Trimming cost V 3 bases and J 4 bases, with 16 bases left between them. The CDR3 extends over 16 amino acids. Germline values: CDR1 LNHDA, CDR2 SQIVND (reference sequence). The CDR3 reads CASSIGGSPQNQPQHF. The CDR3 DNA sequence: TGTGCCAGTAGTATCGGAGGTTCTCCCCAGAATCAGCCCCAGCATTTT.

CDR3 nucleotides: TGTGCCAGTAGCACCGACAGACTGAACACTGAAGCTTTCTTT. Its translation is CASSTDRLNTEAFF. The V call is TRBV19, the J call TRBJ1-1; tentatively, D is TRBD1 (5 bases). V lost 6 bases, J lost 0 bases, and 11 bases lay in between. In germline, CDR1 is LNHDA, CDR2 SQIVND (reference sequence). The CDR3 length is 14 residues.

This clone was picked up one time. The CDR3 sequence: CASSSPGGSPDTQYF. The CDR3, as DNA: TGTGCCAGCAGCTCACCTGGGGGGAGCCCAGATACGCAGTATTTT. The V call is TRBV5-4, the J call TRBJ2-3, with a possible D match to TRBD2 (6 bases). The V and J ends lost 3 bases and 4 bases respectively, with 15 bases between them. This CDR3 spans 15 amino acids. The germline CDR1 and CDR2 sequences are SGHNT and YYREEE (reference sequence).

The rearrangement uses TRBV30 and TRBJ1-5, with unresolved D. There are 13 residues in the CDR3. Germline CDR1 GTSNPN, CDR2 SVGIG (reference sequence). The V end lost 2 bases, the J end lost 6 bases, and 11 bases lay between the germline ends. For the CDR3, the DNA is TGTGCCTGGAGTTCCGCGGGAGGTCAGCCCCAGCATTTT. The encoded protein is CAWSSAGGQPQHF.

This clone was detected only once. V and J are TRBV15 and TRBJ2-7; D unresolved. Germline CDR1 reads LNHNV; CDR2 reads YYDKDF (reference sequence). The CDR3 runs 13 residues. Trimming stripped 1 base from V and 9 bases from J, with 13 bases between. The CDR3 here is CATSRGTFHRQYF. In nucleotides, the CDR3 is TGTGCCACCAGCAGAGGAACGTTTCATCGGCAGTACTTC. Filled out from reference TRBV15 and TRBJ2-7, the complete variable domain reads DAMVIQNPRYQVTQFGKPVTLSCSQTLNHNVMYWYQQKSSQAPKLLFHYYDKDFNNEADTPDNFQSRRPNTSFCFLDIRSPGLGDTAMYLCATSRGTFHRQYFGPGTRLTVT.

The chain recombines TRBV27 with TRBJ1-5; D is uncertain. V gave up 4 bases and J gave up 4 bases, with 20 bases separating them. Germline CDR1 and CDR2: MNHEY and SMNVEV (reference sequence). The CDR3 spans 17 residues. CDR3: CASSSHPIPVANQPQHF. CDR3 sequence (DNA): TGTGCCAGCAGTTCCCATCCGATCCCGGTGGCGAATCAGCCCCAGCATTTT.

CDR3 loop: CASSTQGSEKLFF. The CDR3 bases are TGTGCCAGCAGCACACAGGGAAGCGAAAAACTGTTTTTT. V gene TRBV7-9 combines with J gene TRBJ1-4, with a tentative D call TRBD1 (6 bases). Per germline, CDR1 SEHNR and CDR2 FQNEAQ (reference sequence). V was pared by 5 bases and J by 8 bases, with 12 bases between. The CDR3 has 13 amino acids.

The CDR3 here is CASSPTRGQGLYEQFF. In DNA, the CDR3 is TGTGCCAGCAGCCCTACGAGAGGGCAAGGATTATATGAGCAGTTCTTC. The chain combines TRBV7-3 with TRBJ2-1; D may be TRBD2 (5 bases). The CDR3 sequence is 16 residues long. Looked up from germline, CDR1 is SGHTA and CDR2 is FQGTGA. V lost 5 bases, J lost 8 bases, and 22 bases lay in between.

V usage is TRBV7-3 and J usage is TRBJ2-6; D is perhaps TRBD2 (5 bases). Trimming removed 1 base at V and 4 bases at J, with 11 bases between. The CDR3 contains 16 residues. Germline V lookup: CDR1 SGHTA, CDR2 FQGTGA. The CDR3 DNA sequence: TGTGCCAGCAGCTTAAGGGGAGAAAGGGGGGCCAACGTCCTGACTTTC. Translated: CASSLRGERGANVLTF.

Written as DNA, the CDR3 is TGTGCCAGCAGCAAGACTAGTGTGGAGACCCAGTACTTC. It translates to CASSKTSVETQYF. V usage is TRBV7-9 and J usage is TRBJ2-5, with D maybe TRBD2 (6 bases). Trimming stripped 5 bases from V and 5 bases from J, with 12 bases between. This CDR3 comprises 13 residues. From germline, CDR1 is SEHNR and CDR2 FQNEAQ (reference sequence).

Worth noting for this clone: Germline and junction disagree at one end, which may indicate a read error. This sequence joins TRBV5-1 and TRBJ2-2; 8 bases map to TRBD1. This CDR3 region has 14 residues. Germline assignment: CDR1 SGHRS and CDR2 YFSETQ. The CDR3 region has the DNA TGTGCCAGCAGTCTGACAGGGGTCCCCGGGGAGCTGTTTTTT. Its translation: CASSLTGVPGELFF.

The gene calls are TRBV5-5 and TRBJ2-7; possible D gene TRBD2, 5 bases. CDR3 length: 16 amino acids. V lost 0 bases and J lost 4, with 17 bases in between. Germline loops: CDR1 SGHKS, CDR2 YYEKEE (reference sequence). Here the CDR3 reads CASSLAGSQPGYEQYF. DNA for the CDR3: TGTGCCAGCAGCTTGGCGGGCAGCCAGCCGGGATACGAGCAGTACTTC.

This rearrangement joins TRBV6-4 to TRBJ2-7; D not certain. The V end lost 10 bases, the J end lost 0 bases, and 13 bases lay between the germline ends. The CDR3 has 13 amino acids. The germline V gene encodes CDR1 MRHNA and CDR2 SNTAGT. The CDR3 bases are TGTGCCACCCCGCCGAAGCACTCCTACGAGCAGTACTTC. It yields the protein CATPPKHSYEQYF.

The chain joins TRBV5-1 to TRBJ2-4, with TRBD1 matching 9 bases. There are 15 residues in the CDR3. The trim removed 4 bases at V and 6 bases at J, leaving 8 bases unmatched. Germline values: CDR1 SGHRS, CDR2 YFSETQ. The DNA of the CDR3 is TGCGCCAGCAGCGAGACAGGGGGTCTGGGAAACATTCAGTACTTC. Residues: CASSETGGLGNIQYF. The whole variable domain, filled in from reference TRBV5-1 and TRBJ2-4, reads KAGVTQTPRYLIKTRGQQVTLSCSPISGHRSVSWYQQTPGQGLQFLFEYFSETQRNKGNFPGRFSGRQFSNSRSEMNVSTLELGDSALYLCASSETGGLGNIQYFGAGTRLSVL.

The rearrangement joins TRBV6-5 to TRBJ2-7; no definite D call. The CDR3 sequence is 11 residues long. Trimming pared 8 bases from V and 6 bases from J, leaving 11 bases between. Germline CDR1 MNHEY, CDR2 SVGAGI. CDR3 sequence (DNA): TGTGCCAGCGCCATTGGGGTCGAGCAGTACTTC. This sequence encodes CASAIGVEQYF.

This sequence joins TRBV7-9 and TRBJ2-5; no reliable D call. The CDR3 is 16 residues long. Trimming cost V 1 base and J 2 bases, with 14 bases left between them. Germline V gene lookup returns CDR1 SEHNR and CDR2 FQNEAQ (reference sequence). The CDR3 here is CASSLVLDSIQETQYF. CDR3 bases: TGTGCCAGCAGCTTAGTCCTTGACTCAATTCAAGAGACCCAGTACTTC.

This rearrangement joins TRBV7-9 to TRBJ1-2; perhaps TRBD1 as D (6 bases). Germline CDR1 and CDR2: SEHNR and FQNEAQ (reference sequence). With 3 bases removed from V and 4 bases from J, the gap between germline ends came to 12 bases. This CDR3 spans 14 amino acids. The CDR3 sequence: CASSFQGGGYGYTF. CDR3 in DNA: TGTGCCAGCAGCTTCCAGGGAGGGGGCTATGGCTACACCTTC.

As concerns this clone: A far larger clone is off by one base, so a read error is likely. The chain combines TRBV7-6 with TRBJ2-7; 11 bases are a match to TRBD2. V gave up 4 bases and J gave up 5 bases; unmatched junction bases: 7. The germline CDR1 and CDR2 sequences are SGHVS and FNYEAQ. CDR3 length equals 15 residues. This CDR3 is CASSSTSGSGHEQYF. Here the CDR3 DNA reads TGTGCCAGCAGCTCTACTAGCGGGAGTGGCCACGAGCAGTACTTC.

The gene calls are TRBV5-6 and TRBJ1-3, with a tentative D call TRBD1 (6 bases). Germline V gene data show CDR1 as SGHDT and CDR2 as YYEEEE. V dropped 2 bases and J dropped 0 bases, with 12 bases sitting between them. The CDR3 consists of 16 residues. For the CDR3, the DNA is TGTGCCAGCAGCTTCCAGGGAGGGGGCTCTGGAAACACCATATATTTT. Its protein is CASSFQGGGSGNTIYF.

As regards this clone: One end of the junction varies from germline; a read error may be responsible. In DNA, the CDR3 is TGCGCCAGCAGCCTCCGAGGAAACACTGAAGCTTTCTTT. It is translated as CASSLRGNTEAFF. The chain recombines TRBV5-4 with TRBJ1-1; D call uncertain. CDR1 and CDR2 from the germline V gene are SGHNT and YYREEE (reference sequence). This CDR3 region has 13 residues. The full variable domain, completed using reference TRBV5-4 and TRBJ1-1, is ETGVTQSPTHLIKTRGQQVTLRCSSQSGHNTVSWYQQALGQGPQFIFQYYREEENGRGNFPPRFSGLQFPNYSSELNVNALELDDSALYLCASSLRGNTEAFFGQGTRLTVV.

This rearrangement joins TRBV7-2 to TRBJ2-7; 9 nucleotides agree with TRBD1. The trim removed 5 bases at V and 4 bases at J, leaving 9 bases unmatched. The CDR3 totals 15 residues. CDR1 and CDR2 (germline): SGHTA, FQGNSA. CDR3 sequence reads: CASSAAGTGLYEQYF. CDR3 nucleotide sequence: TGTGCCAGCAGCGCCGCCGGGACAGGGTTATACGAGCAGTACTTC.